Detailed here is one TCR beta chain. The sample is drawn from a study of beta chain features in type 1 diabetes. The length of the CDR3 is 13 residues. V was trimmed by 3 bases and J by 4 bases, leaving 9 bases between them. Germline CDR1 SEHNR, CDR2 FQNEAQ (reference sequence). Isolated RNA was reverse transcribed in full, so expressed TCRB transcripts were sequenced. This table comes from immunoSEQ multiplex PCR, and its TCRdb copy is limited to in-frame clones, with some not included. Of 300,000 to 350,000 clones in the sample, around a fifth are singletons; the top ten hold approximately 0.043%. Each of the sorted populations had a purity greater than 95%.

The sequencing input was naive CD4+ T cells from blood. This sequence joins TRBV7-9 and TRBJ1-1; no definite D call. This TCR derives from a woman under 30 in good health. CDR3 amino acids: CASSLEAITEAFF. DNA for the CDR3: TGTGCCAGCAGCTTGGAGGCAATCACTGAAGCTTTCTTT.